This is a list of T cell receptor beta chains from one sample in a study of T cell clones after liver transplantation. Generated by immunoSEQ multiplex PCR, the TCRdb table keeps only in-frame clones and is missing some. The sample carries around 110,000 clones, over 75% recorded once. The material sequenced was CD4+ T cells from blood, taken 12 months after liver transplant. Receptor source: a human patient who received a liver transplant. The T cells may partly be graft donor cells. Both conserved end residues are part of each CDR3. Each record gives: J gene, clone size, V gene, D gene, CDR3 DNA, CDR3 protein. The D gene is left open where the match is weak. Where a row states a size, it is once, few, many or the class of an expanded clone; other rows omit it.

TRBJ1-5 few TRBV5-4 NA TGTGCCAGCAGCCAGGGGACCGATAGCAATCAGCCCCAGCATTTT CASSQGTDSNQPQHF
TRBJ2-7 NA TRBV28 NA TGTGCCAGCAGTTTACGGCCCTACTACGAGCAGTACTTC CASSLRPYYEQYF
TRBJ1-2 few TRBV21-1 NA TGTGCCAGCAGCAATGAGGACAGGGCCTATGGCTACACCTTC CASSNEDRAYGYTF
TRBJ2-7 once TRBV7-3 NA TGTGCCAGCAGCTTTCAGGGGGGTGGTTACGAGCAGTACTTC CASSFQGGGYEQYF
TRBJ2-1 NA TRBV5-8 TRBD2 TGTGCCAGCAGTTCGGGGAGTGGACTAGCGGTCAATGAGCAGTTCTTC CASSSGSGLAVNEQFF
TRBJ1-2 NA TRBV28 NA TGTGCCAGCACCCTAAGGGGGACCTATGGCTACACCTTC CASTLRGTYGYTF
TRBJ2-7 NA TRBV7-9 NA TGTGCCAGCAGCCCGACCGAGACCTACGAGCAGTACTTC CASSPTETYEQYF
TRBJ2-7 NA TRBV6-5 NA TGTGCCAGCAGCCCCTGGTCCGGCAGCTACGAGCAGTACTTC CASSPWSGSYEQYF
TRBJ2-7 NA TRBV6-1 NA TGTGCCAGCAGTGAGGGCACCGGGACACTAGCCTACGAGCAGTACTTC CASSEGTGTLAYEQYF
TRBJ2-3 NA TRBV11-3 NA TGTGCCAGCAGCTTAGTGGCAGGAGCAATTACAGATACGCAGTATTTT CASSLVAGAITDTQYF
TRBJ1-1 NA TRBV7-3 TRBD1 TGTGCCAGCAGCTTAGAAGTAGGGGGCGCCGCTTTCTTT CASSLEVGGAAFF
TRBJ2-1 few TRBV27 TRBD2 TGTGCCAGATACCTGTGGTCTAGCGGGAGGTTCGGTCTACCAGTCTACAATGAGCAGTTCTTC CARYLWSSGRFGLPVYNEQFF
TRBJ2-7 NA TRBV4-1 TRBD2 TGCGCCAGCAGCCAACCGGGACTACAGAGCTCCTACGAGCAGTACTTC CASSQPGLQSSYEQYF
TRBJ2-7 NA TRBV28 NA TGTGCCAGCAGCCGGGCCCAGAGTAGCTACGAGCAGTACTTC CASSRAQSSYEQYF
TRBJ2-5 NA TRBV2 TRBD1 TGTGCCAGCAGTGGGACAGGGGGCGCGGAGACCCAGTACTTC CASSGTGGAETQYF
TRBJ1-5 once TRBV19 NA TGTGCCAGTACTGGTCCCTTTAGCAATCAGCCCCAGCATTTT CASTGPFSNQPQHF
TRBJ2-7 NA TRBV11-2 TRBD1 TGTGCCAGCAGCTTAGTCCCGACAGGGGTGGAAGAAGAGCAGTACTTC CASSLVPTGVEEEQYF
TRBJ2-7 NA TRBV19 NA TGTGCCAGTAGTATGTTAAGGGGATTCGTTCCCTACGAGCAGTACTTC CASSMLRGFVPYEQYF
TRBJ2-7 NA TRBV12-5 NA TGTGCTAGTGCGTGGAACGCCGAGCAGTACTTC CASAWNAEQYF
TRBJ2-2 NA TRBV30 TRBD2 TGTGCCTGGGCTAGCGGTACGAACACCGGGGAGCTGTTTTTT CAWASGTNTGELFF
TRBJ2-7 NA TRBV28 NA TGTGCCAGCCGGATTCCCGACGGCTACGAGCAGTACTTC CASRIPDGYEQYF
TRBJ2-3 NA TRBV9 TRBD2 TGTGCCAGCAGCGTAGGAGTAGCGGGTATCACAGATACGCAGTATTTT CASSVGVAGITDTQYF
TRBJ1-2 NA TRBV7-9 TRBD1 TGTGCCAGCAGCAAACAGGGGGCGCTTGGCTACACCTTC CASSKQGALGYTF
TRBJ1-5 once TRBV5-1 TRBD1 TGCGCCAGCAGCTTGGGGGACAGGGGGCCCAATCAGCCCCAGCATTTT CASSLGDRGPNQPQHF
TRBJ1-2 NA TRBV7-9 NA TGTGCCAGCACCAAAGGGCGGGGGATAGAAGAGGGCTATGGCTACACCTTC CASTKGRGIEEGYGYTF
TRBJ1-4 once TRBV4-3 NA TGCGCCAGCAGCCAAGACGTCATCGGCGGCGGACTGTTTTTT CASSQDVIGGGLFF
TRBJ1-1 once TRBV11-2 NA TGTGCCAGCAGCACCCAACAGGGTGAAGCTTTCTTT CASSTQQGEAFF
TRBJ1-4 NA TRBV5-1 NA TGCGCCAGCAGCTTTGGGCGGACTATCGGGAATGAAAAACTGTTTTTT CASSFGRTIGNEKLFF
TRBJ2-7 NA TRBV27 NA TGTGCCAGCAGGGATGCAGGGGTCCACGAGCAGTACTTC CASRDAGVHEQYF
TRBJ2-3 NA TRBV19 NA TGTGCCAGTAGTATATCCGCGGGAAGCACAGATACGCAGTATTTT CASSISAGSTDTQYF
TRBJ1-1 NA TRBV19 NA TGTGCCAGTAGTCGACAGGTCGCTGAAGCTTTCTTT CASSRQVAEAFF
TRBJ1-1 NA TRBV7-2 NA TGTGCCAGCGCGGTGAACACTGAAGCTTTCTTT CASAVNTEAFF